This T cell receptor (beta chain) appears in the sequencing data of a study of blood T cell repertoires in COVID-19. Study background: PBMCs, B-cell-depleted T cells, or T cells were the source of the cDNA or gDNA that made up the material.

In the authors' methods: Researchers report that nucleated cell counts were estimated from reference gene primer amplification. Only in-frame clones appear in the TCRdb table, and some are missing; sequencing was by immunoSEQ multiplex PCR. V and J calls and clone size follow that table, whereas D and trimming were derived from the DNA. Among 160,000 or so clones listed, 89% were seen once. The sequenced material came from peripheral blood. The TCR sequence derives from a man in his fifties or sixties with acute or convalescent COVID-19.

CDR3 DNA: TGTGCCAGCAGTTTTCGAGGGTTTTTGTTCAACACTGAAGCTTTCTTT. Translating gives CASSFRGFLFNTEAFF. The chain couples TRBV27 to TRBJ1-1; D remains unclear. Germline CDR1 MNHEY, CDR2 SMNVEV (reference sequence). V was cut by 3 bases and J by 2 bases, with 16 bases left in between. This CDR3 has 16 amino acids.